These 29 T cell receptor beta chains were sequenced from one sample in a study of T-cell reconstitution after alpha-beta-depleted transplantation in children. The TCRbeta library was prepared with unique molecular identifiers. From the PCR reads, TCRdb called clonotypes with MiXCR, one entry per CDR3 protein. This table holds around 190,000 distinct CDR3 sequences, approximately 6.3% found once. Here the sequenced sample was PBMCs, taken before TCRalphabeta/CD19-depleted stem cell transplant. The receptors here all came from a boy aged 2 to 10 with acute lymphoblastic leukemia, due to receive a stem cell transplant.

In this sample, this clonotype turned up many times. This sequence joins TRBV28 and TRBJ2-3; no clear D gene. Germline V gene data show CDR1 as MDHEN and CDR2 as SYDVKM. This CDR3 contains 12 residues. V was shortened by 5 bases and J by 2 bases, with 5 bases between the two germline ends. CDR3: CASSLTTDTQYF. DNA for the CDR3: TGTGCCAGCAGTCTAACCACAGATACGCAGTATTTT.

The V and J genes are TRBV28 and TRBJ1-2; D is ambiguous. Germline values: CDR1 MDHEN, CDR2 SYDVKM. V lost 5 bases and J lost 3, with 16 bases in between. The CDR3 totals 15 residues. CDR3 loop: CASSLPRGNDYGYTF. The CDR3 DNA is TGTGCCAGCAGTCTACCCCGGGGTAATGACTATGGCTACACCTTC.

This clonotype has only a few counts. V is TRBV10-3 and J is TRBJ2-7; 7 nucleotides match TRBD2. The V gene end was trimmed by 8 bases and the J gene end by 3 bases; junction bases not matched to a gene: 7. CDR3 length: 13 amino acids. Germline V gene lookup returns CDR1 ENHRY and CDR2 SYGVKD. The CDR3 spells CAIGGVSGYEQYF. DNA of the CDR3: TGTGCCATCGGGGGGGTTTCTGGCTACGAGCAGTACTTC.

This clonotype was counted many times. The V and J genes are TRBV18 and TRBJ2-1; tentative D call: TRBD1 (5 bases). Germline CDR1 is KGHSH and CDR2 is LQKENI. The CDR3 is made up of 15 amino acids. The germline V and J ends were trimmed by 6 bases and 1 base, with 13 bases remaining between them. CDR3 protein: CASSDAGLSYNEQFF. In DNA form, the CDR3 reads TGTGCCAGCTCGGATGCAGGGCTTTCCTACAATGAGCAGTTCTTC. Supplemented by reference TRBV18 and TRBJ2-1, the full variable domain reads NAGVMQNPRHLVRRRGQEARLRCSPMKGHSHVYWYRQLPEEGLKFMVYLQKENIIDESGMPKERFSAEFPKEGPSILRIQQVVRGDSAAYFCASSDAGLSYNEQFFGPGTRLTVL.

This clonotype was detected ten times or more. Here the CDR3 DNA reads TGCGCCAGCAGCCAAGACCTAGCGGCCTACAGCCAAGAGACCCAGTACTTC. Translating it yields CASSQDLAAYSQETQYF. The chain uses TRBV4-1 and TRBJ2-5, with 7 positions matching TRBD2. Looked up from germline, CDR1 is MGHRA and CDR2 is YSYEKL. This CDR3 is 17 amino acids long. Trimming took 0 bases from V and 1 from J; bases not matched to a gene: 8.

The sample holds many counts of this clonotype. This chain uses TRBV11-2 with TRBJ2-7, with 8 positions matching TRBD2. In germline, CDR1 is SGHAT, CDR2 FQNNGV. The J segment lost 4 bases and the V segment lost 1 base, leaving 9 bases of the junction unmatched. The CDR3 is 16 residues long. This CDR3 reads CASSLVYGTRLYEQYF. CDR3 coding DNA: TGTGCCAGCAGCTTAGTGTACGGGACTAGACTTTACGAGCAGTACTTC. Based on the CDR3 plus reference TRBV11-2 and TRBJ2-7, the full variable domain is EAGVAQSPRYKIIEKRQSVAFWCNPISGHATLYWYQQILGQGPKLLIQFQNNGVVDDSQLPKDRFSAERLKGVDSTLKIQPAKLEDSAVYLCASSLVYGTRLYEQYFGPGTRLTVT.

This chain uses TRBV11-2 with TRBJ2-2, with 9 nucleotides matching TRBD2. V trimming: 4 bases; J trimming: 1 base; junction bases outside the gene matches: 10. CDR1 and CDR2 (germline): SGHAT, FQNNGV. The CDR3 consists of 18 residues. CDR3 residues: CASSSRRGGALNTGELFF. The CDR3 coding sequence is TGTGCCAGCAGCTCCCGGCGGGGGGGGGCTCTGAACACCGGGGAGCTGTTTTTT. The full variable domain, with the rest looked up from reference TRBV11-2 and TRBJ2-2, is EAGVAQSPRYKIIEKRQSVAFWCNPISGHATLYWYQQILGQGPKLLIQFQNNGVVDDSQLPKDRFSAERLKGVDSTLKIQPAKLEDSAVYLCASSSRRGGALNTGELFFGEGSRLTVL.

Regarding this clonotype: Germline and junction disagree at one end, which may indicate a read error. This rearrangement joins TRBV20-1 to TRBJ2-2; TRBD2 matches at 8 bases. The CDR3 totals 17 residues. In germline, CDR1 is DFQATT, CDR2 SNEGSKA (reference sequence). CDR3: CCASFSSGGLWTGELFF. In DNA, the CDR3 is TGCTGTGCTAGTTTTTCTTCGGGGGGGCTTTGGACCGGGGAGCTGTTTTTT.

This clonotype occurred many times. J is TRBJ2-1 and V is TRBV29-1; D not certain. V lost 7 bases and J 4 bases, leaving 8 bases between the germline ends. The CDR3 loop spans 11 amino acids. Germline V gene data show CDR1 as SQVTM and CDR2 as ANQGSEA. The CDR3 loop is CSALQYNEQFF. The CDR3 bases are TGCAGCGCCCTCCAGTACAATGAGCAGTTCTTC.

In this sample, this clonotype turned up many times. The chain joins TRBV15 to TRBJ2-3; weak D call: TRBD2 (5 bases). V was clipped by 0 bases and J by 5 bases, with 18 bases between them. This CDR3 contains 17 residues. From germline, CDR1 is LNHNV and CDR2 YYDKDF (reference sequence). The CDR3: CATSRDRLAPVLDTQYF. The CDR3 DNA follows: TGTGCCACCAGCAGAGATCGCCTAGCTCCCGTCCTAGATACGCAGTATTTT.

The chain joins TRBV29-1 to TRBJ2-6; 8 positions match TRBD2. The CDR3 extends over 15 amino acids. Trimming took 6 bases from V and 1 from J; bases not matched to a gene: 5. The germline V gene encodes CDR1 SQVTM and CDR2 ANQGSEA. The CDR3 region is CSVSGGRSGANVLTF. CDR3 nucleotide sequence: TGCAGCGTCTCGGGGGGGCGTTCTGGGGCCAACGTCCTGACTTTC. The whole variable domain, remainder taken from reference TRBV29-1 and TRBJ2-6, is SAVISQKPSRDICQRGTSLTIQCQVDSQVTMMFWYRQQPGQSLTLIATANQGSEATYESGFVIDKFPISRPNLTFSTLTVSNMSPEDSSIYLCSVSGGRSGANVLTFGAGSRLTVL.

This clonotype was counted only a few times. This chain uses TRBV7-9 with TRBJ2-1; no definite D call. Germline CDR1 SEHNR, CDR2 FQNEAQ (reference sequence). V lost 5 bases, J lost 0 bases, and 14 bases lay in between. This CDR3 spans 16 amino acids. The CDR3 nucleotides read TGTGCCAGCAGCCAATCCGTGGCCAGCTCCTACAATGAGCAGTTCTTC. Encoded protein: CASSQSVASSYNEQFF.

This clonotype was picked up a small number of times. The V call is TRBV5-5, the J call TRBJ2-1; 14 bases match TRBD2. Trimming cost V 4 bases and J 9 bases; bases outside gene matches: 9. The CDR3 length is 16 residues. Germline V gives CDR1 SGHKS, CDR2 YYEKEE (reference sequence). CDR3 coding DNA: TGTGCCAGCAGCCAAATCGGACTAGCGGGGGGCTGTGAGCAGTTCTTC. Its protein is CASSQIGLAGGCEQFF. The full variable domain, rest sourced from reference TRBV5-5 and TRBJ2-1, is DAGVTQSPTHLIKTRGQQVTLRCSPISGHKSVSWYQQVLGQGPQFIFQYYEKEERGRGNFPDRFSARQFPNYSSELNVNALLLGDSALYLCASSQIGLAGGCEQFFGPGTRLTVL.

This clonotype has more than one count but fewer than ten. The rearrangement links TRBV5-1 to TRBJ2-1, with unresolved D. The CDR3 spans 16 residues. V lost 4 bases to trimming and J lost 5 bases, with 19 bases between them. Germline V gene lookup returns CDR1 SGHRS and CDR2 YFSETQ. The CDR3 loop reads CASSPGPINPNNEQFF. The DNA for the CDR3 is TGCGCCAGCAGCCCCGGACCCATCAATCCCAACAATGAGCAGTTCTTC.

This clonotype was recorded at least ten times. This chain joins TRBV11-1 and TRBJ1-3, with a possible D match to TRBD1 (6 bases). Germline V CDR1 and CDR2: SGHAT, FQDESV (reference sequence). Trimming pared 5 bases from V and 0 bases from J, leaving 20 bases between. This CDR3 is built from 18 residues. The CDR3: CASSLTTGSGVSGNTIYF. CDR3 bases: TGTGCCAGCAGCCTAACGACAGGCTCCGGTGTCTCTGGAAACACCATATATTTT.

This clonotype was detected ten times or more. In DNA, the CDR3 is TGTGCCAGCAGTTTAAGCGGGGGGCCGGGGCACAATGAGCAGTTCTTC. Translation gives CASSLSGGPGHNEQFF. V and J are TRBV28 and TRBJ2-1, with 9 bases fitting TRBD2. This CDR3 is 16 amino acids long. Looked up from germline, CDR1 is MDHEN and CDR2 is SYDVKM. J was trimmed by 5 bases and V by 2 bases; bases with no gene match: 7.

This sequence joins TRBV6-5 and TRBJ2-5; D is possibly TRBD1 or TRBD2 (5 bases each). There are 15 residues in the CDR3. Trimming cost V 3 bases and J 5 bases, with 16 bases left between them. Germline V gene data show CDR1 as MNHEY and CDR2 as SVGAGI. The CDR3 loop reads CASSYRSGTLETQYF. The CDR3 nucleotides are TGTGCCAGCAGTTATCGGTCCGGGACGTTGGAGACCCAGTACTTC.

A few counts support this clonotype. J is TRBJ2-4 and V is TRBV20-1; either TRBD1 or TRBD2 may supply D (6 bases each). CDR1 is DFQATT, CDR2 SNEGSKA, per germline (reference sequence). V was shortened by 5 bases and J by 0 bases, with 11 bases between the two germline ends. CDR3 length equals 14 residues. The CDR3 loop is CSAGGGLAKNIQYF. Here the CDR3 DNA reads TGCAGTGCTGGAGGGGGGCTAGCCAAAAACATTCAGTACTTC.

This clonotype was recorded at least ten times. J is TRBJ2-3 and V is TRBV3-1; 9 positions match TRBD2. Germline CDR1 is LGHDT and CDR2 is YNNKEL (reference sequence). The CDR3 has 15 amino acids. V gave up 9 bases and J gave up 2 bases; unmatched junction bases: 9. The CDR3 region has the DNA TGTGCCAGTCGTCAGACTAGCGGATACACAGATACGCAGTATTTT. Amino acid sequence: CASRQTSGYTDTQYF.

This clonotype was observed at least ten times. J is TRBJ1-1 and V is TRBV21-1; the table's D gene call, TRBD1, was not cross checked with the DNA. TRBV21-1 is an annotated pseudogene. The length of the CDR3 is 14 residues. CDR3 residues: CASSKGMRAPEAFF. The CDR3 DNA is TGTGCCAGCAGCAAAGGAATGCGGGCCCCCGAAGCTTTCTTT.

This clonotype was detected a few times. This chain connects TRBV29-1 to TRBJ1-2, with 7 bases aligning to TRBD1. With V trimmed by 2 bases and J by 7 bases, 4 bases remained unmatched. Germline loops: CDR1 SQVTM, CDR2 ANQGSEA. The CDR3 loop spans 12 amino acids. The DNA of the CDR3 is TGCAGCGTTGAATTCCCAGGGGGTGGCTACACCTTC. Translating gives CSVEFPGGGYTF. The full variable domain, with the rest looked up from reference TRBV29-1 and TRBJ1-2, is SAVISQKPSRDICQRGTSLTIQCQVDSQVTMMFWYRQQPGQSLTLIATANQGSEATYESGFVIDKFPISRPNLTFSTLTVSNMSPEDSSIYLCSVEFPGGGYTFGSGTRLTVV.

This clonotype appeared many times. The chain recombines TRBV9 with TRBJ1-1; no firm D call. The CDR3 runs to 14 residues. Germline loops: CDR1 SGDLS, CDR2 YYNGEE. Between the trimmed V and J ends, which lost 0 bases and 3 bases, there was a span of 9 bases. The DNA of the CDR3 is TGTGCCAGCAGCGTAGGGAGTTATGACACTGAAGCTTTCTTT. It is translated as CASSVGSYDTEAFF.

This clonotype was detected many times. The rearrangement uses TRBV29-1 and TRBJ2-3; tentatively, D is TRBD1 (6 bases). V was shortened by 4 bases and J by 3 bases, with 14 bases between the two germline ends. This CDR3 contains 14 residues. Germline lookup yields CDR1 SQVTM and CDR2 ANQGSEA. CDR3 DNA sequence: TGCAGCGTTGGGGGGCGAGAACTGACAGATACGCAGTATTTT. Amino acids: CSVGGRELTDTQYF.

This clonotype was seen at least ten times. V gene TRBV28 combines with J gene TRBJ2-4; 8 nucleotides align to TRBD1. Germline loops: CDR1 MDHEN, CDR2 SYDVKM. The CDR3 has 14 residues. J was trimmed by 8 bases and V by 2 bases; bases with no gene match: 5. The CDR3 reads CASSLIGQGYIQYF. The CDR3 bases are TGTGCCAGCAGTTTAATTGGACAGGGTTACATTCAGTACTTC.

This clonotype was recorded many times. The gene calls are TRBV10-3 and TRBJ1-1; possible D gene TRBD1, 6 bases. The length of the CDR3 is 12 residues. Germline CDR1 and CDR2: ENHRY and SYGVKD. V was pared by 0 bases and J by 8 bases, with 7 bases between. CDR3: CAISESGQEAFF. CDR3 sequence (DNA): TGTGCCATCAGTGAGTCAGGACAGGAAGCTTTCTTT.

This clonotype was recorded at least ten times. This chain links TRBV4-2 with TRBJ2-2; D unclear. CDR1 is LGHNA, CDR2 YNFKEQ, per germline. The CDR3 sequence is 12 residues long. The V and J ends lost 1 base and 7 bases respectively, with 4 bases between them. This chain's CDR3 is CASSQAGGELFF. CDR3 bases: TGTGCCAGCAGCCAAGCCGGCGGGGAGCTGTTTTTT.

This clonotype was detected a few times. The rearrangement links TRBV20-1 to TRBJ2-1, with 10 positions matching TRBD1. The CDR3 is 17 residues long. Germline V gives CDR1 DFQATT, CDR2 SNEGSKA (reference sequence). V gave up 0 bases and J gave up 10 bases; unmatched junction bases: 15. The CDR3 sequence: CSARDLSGQGRAREQFF. The CDR3 bases are TGCAGTGCTAGAGATCTATCGGGACAGGGGAGGGCTAGAGAGCAGTTCTTC.

The sample holds many counts of this clonotype. The chain links TRBV2 to TRBJ2-1; D tentatively reads TRBD1 or TRBD2 (6 bases each). This CDR3 region has 16 residues. Between the trimmed V and J ends, which lost 1 base and 9 bases, there was a span of 19 bases. Germline CDR1 is SNHLY and CDR2 is FYNNEI. This CDR3 is CASSEVSPGAGGEQFF. CDR3 in DNA: TGTGCCAGCAGTGAAGTTAGTCCGGGGGCCGGTGGTGAGCAGTTCTTC.

A few counts support this clonotype. V usage is TRBV12-3 or TRBV12-4 and J usage is TRBJ2-1; tentative D call: TRBD2 (6 bases). This CDR3 has 21 amino acids. V dropped 2 bases and J dropped 0 bases, with 26 bases sitting between them. CDR3 loop: CASSLYHSGPGTLSSYNEQFF. DNA for the CDR3: TGTGCCAGCAGTTTATATCATAGTGGCCCAGGGACTCTGAGCTCCTACAATGAGCAGTTCTTC.